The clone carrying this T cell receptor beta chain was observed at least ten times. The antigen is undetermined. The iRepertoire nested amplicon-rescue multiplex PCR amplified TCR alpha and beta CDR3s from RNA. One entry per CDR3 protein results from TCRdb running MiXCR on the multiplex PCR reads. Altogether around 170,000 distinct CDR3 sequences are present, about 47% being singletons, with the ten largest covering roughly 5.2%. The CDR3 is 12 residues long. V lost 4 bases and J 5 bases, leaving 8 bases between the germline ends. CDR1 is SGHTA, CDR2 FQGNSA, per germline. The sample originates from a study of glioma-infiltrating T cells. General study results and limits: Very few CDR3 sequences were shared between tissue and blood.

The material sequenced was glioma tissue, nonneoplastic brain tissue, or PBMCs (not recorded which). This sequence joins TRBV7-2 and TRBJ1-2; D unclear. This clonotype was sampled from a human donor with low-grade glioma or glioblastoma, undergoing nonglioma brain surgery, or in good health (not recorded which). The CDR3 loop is CASSWGFYGYTF. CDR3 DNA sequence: TGTGCCAGCAGCTGGGGATTTTATGGCTACACCTTC.